These 14 T cell receptor beta chains originate from one sample sequenced in a study of blood T cell repertoires in COVID-19. Measured with immunoSEQ multiplex PCR; TCRdb has only the in-frame clones, and not every one. The sample lists about 98,000 clones; 75% to 85% were seen once. The sample taken for sequencing was peripheral blood. The origin of the receptors is a man between 65 and 85 years old with acute or convalescent COVID-19.

V and J are TRBV5-1 and TRBJ1-5, with D tentatively TRBD1 (5 bases). Germline CDR1 is SGHRS and CDR2 is YFSETQ. This CDR3 is built from 16 residues. Trimming pared 0 bases from V and 1 base from J, leaving 11 bases between. CDR3 DNA: TGCGCCAGCAGCTTGGTCCTCTCAGGGAGCAATCAGCCCCAGCATTTT. This encodes CASSLVLSGSNQPQHF.

The rearrangement joins TRBV11-3 to TRBJ2-7, with TRBD2 matching 9 bases. Germline loops: CDR1 SGHNT, CDR2 YENEEA. Losses at the gene ends were 5 bases for V and 6 bases for J; bases not matched to a gene: 8. The CDR3 spans 14 residues. The CDR3 loop reads CASSVTGTSLEQYF. CDR3 coding DNA: TGTGCCAGCAGCGTAACCGGGACTAGCCTCGAGCAGTACTTC.

The sample holds a few counts of this clone. The chain carries TRBV28 and TRBJ2-2; 7 positions match TRBD1. Germline assignment: CDR1 MDHEN and CDR2 SYDVKM. Trimming at V came to 3 bases and at J to 4 bases, leaving 8 bases not matched to a gene. The length of the CDR3 is 16 residues. DNA for the CDR3: TGTGCCAGCAGTTTCTGGGACAGATCAGGCACCGGGGAGCTGTTTTTT. Protein product: CASSFWDRSGTGELFF.

V usage is TRBV4-1 and J usage is TRBJ2-2, with 9 bases fitting TRBD1. Unmatched junction bases numbered 7, after V lost 3 bases and J lost 5 bases. The V gene's germline CDR1 is MGHRA and CDR2 YSYEKL. The CDR3 loop spans 16 amino acids. The chain's CDR3 is CASSHSGTGRTGELFF. The CDR3 nucleotides read TGCGCCAGCAGCCACTCCGGGACAGGGAGGACCGGGGAGCTGTTTTTT.

V usage is TRBV6-5 and J usage is TRBJ2-7; tentatively, D is TRBD2 (5 bases). CDR1 and CDR2 from the germline V gene are MNHEY and SVGAGI. Trimming left V 0 bases short and J 4 bases short, with 13 bases between. The CDR3 spans 15 residues. The chain's CDR3 is CASSYSPGKGYEQYF. DNA of the CDR3: TGTGCCAGCAGTTACTCGCCGGGAAAGGGTTACGAGCAGTACTTC.

This chain joins TRBV24-1 and TRBJ2-2; the match to TRBD1 covers 8 bases. The CDR3 extends over 15 amino acids. J gave up 2 bases and V 9 bases, and 7 bases lay outside the gene matches. Germline V gene data show CDR1 as KGHDR and CDR2 as SFDVKD. CDR3 in DNA: TGTGCCACCGCCTCGACAGGGGCTAACACCGGGGAGCTGTTTTTT. It yields the protein CATASTGANTGELFF.

The chain recombines TRBV7-9 with TRBJ1-1; possibly TRBD1 for D (6 bases). This CDR3 region has 13 residues. V was shortened by 0 bases and J by 8 bases, with 10 bases between the two germline ends. CDR1 is SEHNR, CDR2 FQNEAQ, per germline (reference sequence). The CDR3 DNA reads as TGTGCCAGCAGCTTAGCAGAGACAGGCGAAGCTTTCTTT. Encoded protein: CASSLAETGEAFF. The whole variable domain, filled in from reference TRBV7-9 and TRBJ1-1, reads DTGVSQNPRHKITKRGQNVTFRCDPISEHNRLYWYRQTLGQGPEFLTYFQNEAQLEKSRLLSDRFSAERPKGSFSTLEIQRTEQGDSAMYLCASSLAETGEAFFGQGTRLTVV.

V is TRBV6-6 and J is TRBJ2-3, with 8 bases fitting TRBD1. The V gene end was trimmed by 7 bases and the J gene end by 4 bases; junction bases not matched to a gene: 10. This CDR3 has 15 residues. From germline, CDR1 is MNHNY and CDR2 SVGAGI (reference sequence). The CDR3: CASTRGRTGPDTQYF. The DNA of the CDR3 is TGTGCCAGCACTCGTGGCCGGACAGGGCCAGATACGCAGTATTTT.

This clone appeared a few times. V usage is TRBV5-1 and J usage is TRBJ2-7, with 12 bases aligning to TRBD2. The germline CDR1 and CDR2 sequences are SGHRS and YFSETQ. This CDR3 has 16 residues. V shed 3 bases, J shed 5 bases, and the junction held 9 bases outside the gene matches. In DNA, the CDR3 is TGCGCCAGCAGCTCGCAACTAGCGGGAGGAGTCAACGAGCAGTACTTC. Translation gives CASSSQLAGGVNEQYF. Full variable domain (remainder filled in from reference TRBV5-1 and TRBJ2-7): KAGVTQTPRYLIKTRGQQVTLSCSPISGHRSVSWYQQTPGQGLQFLFEYFSETQRNKGNFPGRFSGRQFSNSRSEMNVSTLELGDSALYLCASSSQLAGGVNEQYFGPGTRLTVT.

This clone is a singleton in its sample. V gene TRBV7-3 combines with J gene TRBJ2-2; D might be TRBD1 (6 bases). This CDR3 region has 14 residues. Germline-derived CDR1 and CDR2 are SGHTA and FQGTGA. V shed 3 bases and J shed 4 bases, with 9 bases lying between them. The CDR3: CASSFQGTTGELFF. The CDR3 nucleotides are TGTGCCAGCAGCTTCCAGGGGACCACCGGGGAGCTGTTTTTT.

The count of this clone is one. The CDR3, as DNA: TGCGCCAGCAGCCAGACAAGGGCAGGGGACGGCCAGCCCCAGCATTTT. Translated: CASSQTRAGDGQPQHF. This chain connects TRBV4-1 to TRBJ1-5; tentative D call: TRBD1 (6 bases). V lost 3 bases and J 7 bases, leaving 19 bases between the germline ends. Germline CDR1 is MGHRA and CDR2 is YSYEKL. The length of the CDR3 is 16 residues.

The CDR3 coding sequence is TGTGCCAGCAGCTTAGCGGTACAGCACGAGATCAATCAGCCCCAGCATTTT. This gives the protein CASSLAVQHEINQPQHF. The chain joins TRBV7-2 to TRBJ1-5, with no clear D. Trimming removed 0 bases from V and 3 bases from J, with 15 bases in between. This CDR3 is built from 17 residues. Germline V gene lookup returns CDR1 SGHTA and CDR2 FQGNSA.

CDR3 sequence reads: CASSYKPGQGDEKLFF. CDR3 nucleotide sequence: TGCGCCAGCAGCTACAAACCGGGACAGGGAGACGAAAAACTGTTTTTT. The chain uses TRBV5-1 and TRBJ1-4; TRBD1 aligns across 9 bases. This CDR3 comprises 16 residues. V lost 3 bases and J lost 8; bases outside the gene matches: 11. Germline V gives CDR1 SGHRS, CDR2 YFSETQ.

This sequence joins TRBV20-1 and TRBJ1-1; perhaps TRBD1 as D (5 bases). The V gene's germline CDR1 is DFQATT and CDR2 SNEGSKA (reference sequence). This CDR3 has 10 residues. The CDR3 sequence: CRGGSTEAFF. CDR3 coding DNA: TGCAGGGGGGGGAGCACTGAAGCTTTCTTT.